This TCR beta chain is drawn from a study of OX40 agonist ivuxolimab in advanced cancers. As for the study in general: With ivuxolimab, an agonistic anti-OX40 (CD134) antibody, patients were treated.

A few counts support this clone. Clones were sequenced by immunoSEQ multiplex PCR, and TCRdb holds only the in-frame ones, with some missing. The table includes about 73,000 clones, around nine tenths detected once. The receptor comes from an adult with an advanced solid tumor such as melanoma, head and neck, liver or kidney cancer. The material was CD4+ or CD8+ T cells sorted from blood, obtained in a trial of the OX40 agonist ivuxolimab.

CDR3 bases: TGTGCCAGCTCACCGGACGGAACTTTTGGAAACACCATATATTTT. Protein sequence: CASSPDGTFGNTIYF. V usage is TRBV18 and J usage is TRBJ1-3; D gene ambiguous. Germline CDR1 and CDR2: KGHSH and LQKENI. This CDR3 contains 15 residues. Deletions cut 3 bases from V and 3 bases from J, with 12 bases between.